Listed below are T cell receptor beta chains from one sample, sequenced in a study of blood T cell repertoires in COVID-19. The protocol was immunoSEQ multiplex PCR, while the TCRdb copy is restricted to in-frame clones and leaves out a portion. Of tens of thousands of clones detected, 75% to 90% appear once; the ten largest clones hold 8% to 10%. The specimen sequenced was peripheral blood. The receptors shown here come from a woman aged 80 or over with active COVID-19. The CDR3 runs from the conserved cysteine through the conserved F or W. A D gene is named only where the DNA matches it firmly. Size values are once, few and many counts, or a class for expanded clones, and some rows have none.

v_gene	d_gene	j_gene	abundance	CDR3aa	CDR3nt
TRBV7-2	-	TRBJ1-4	-	CASSLGTAQGSNEKLFF	TGTGCCAGCAGCTTAGGCACCGCACAGGGTTCTAATGAAAAACTGTTTTTT
TRBV6-1	TRBD1	TRBJ2-7	-	CASSEGLGQSTYEQYF	TGTGCCAGCAGTGAAGGGTTGGGACAGTCCACCTACGAGCAGTACTTC
TRBV6-2/TRBV6-3	TRBD2	TRBJ2-1	-	CASSVRGTTSPSEQFF	TGTGCCAGCAGTGTACGGGGGACTACCTCTCCCTCTGAGCAGTTCTTC
TRBV12-3/TRBV12-4	-	TRBJ2-1	once	CASSFQESNEQFF	TGTGCCAGCAGTTTCCAGGAATCCAATGAGCAGTTCTTC
TRBV5-1	-	TRBJ2-3	-	CASSLVLGSSTDTQYF	TGCGCCAGCAGCTTGGTACTAGGGTCTAGCACAGATACGCAGTATTTT
TRBV5-1	TRBD2	TRBJ2-5	-	CASSTPTSGETQYF	TGCGCCAGCAGCACACCGACTAGCGGGGAGACCCAGTACTTC
TRBV7-6	TRBD2	TRBJ2-2	-	CASSSSGRAGYTGELFF	TGTGCCAGCAGCTCCAGCGGGCGAGCGGGGTACACCGGGGAGCTGTTTTTT
TRBV15	-	TRBJ1-1	-	CATSRDGGDTEAFF	TGTGCCACCAGCAGAGATGGAGGGGACACTGAAGCTTTCTTT
TRBV19	TRBD2	TRBJ2-5	once	CASSSLSGGPFLETQYF	TGTGCCAGTAGTTCATTGTCGGGGGGGCCGTTTTTGGAGACCCAGTACTTC
TRBV6-6	-	TRBJ1-4	-	CASVGVWAETNEKLFF	TGTGCCAGCGTCGGGGTGTGGGCAGAAACTAATGAAAAACTGTTTTTT
TRBV19	TRBD1	TRBJ2-7	-	CASSTRTGGAYEQYF	TGTGCCAGTAGTACACGGACAGGGGGCGCCTACGAGCAGTACTTC
TRBV4-1	TRBD2	TRBJ2-3	-	CASSQLWASGGSDTQYF	TGCGCCAGCAGCCAACTTTGGGCTAGCGGGGGTTCGGATACGCAGTATTTT
TRBV12-3/TRBV12-4	-	TRBJ1-1	-	CASSPQQGIEAFF	TGTGCCAGCAGTCCGCAACAGGGTATTGAAGCTTTCTTT
TRBV19	TRBD1	TRBJ2-2	once	CATYPDRRNTGELFF	TGTGCCACCTACCCGGACAGGAGGAACACCGGGGAGCTGTTTTTT
TRBV6-2/TRBV6-3	TRBD1	TRBJ1-5	once	CASSYRSGQGRSNQPQHF	TGTGCCAGCAGTTACCGGTCGGGACAGGGGCGTAGCAATCAGCCCCAGCATTTT
TRBV15	TRBD1	TRBJ1-5	-	CATSRDRGTQTGAVSNQPQHF	TGTGCCACCAGCAGAGATAGGGGAACTCAAACAGGGGCCGTTAGCAATCAGCCCCAGCATTTT
TRBV7-2	TRBD1	TRBJ2-7	-	CASSSDRASYEQYF	TGTGCCAGCAGCTCGGACAGGGCGTCCTACGAGCAGTACTTC
TRBV3-1/TRBV3-2	-	TRBJ1-3	-	CASSQDSFPPGNTIYF	TGTGCCAGCAGCCAAGATTCGTTCCCCCCTGGAAACACCATATATTTT
TRBV21-1	-	TRBJ2-2	-	CASSKTGNTGELFF	TGTGCCAGCAGCAAGACAGGGAACACCGGGGAGCTGTTTTTT
TRBV19	-	TRBJ1-2	-	CASSLDSMTHPAGYTF	TGTGCCAGTAGTCTCGACTCAATGACTCATCCGGCCGGCTACACCTTC
TRBV18	TRBD1	TRBJ1-6	-	CASSPRDSGSNSPLHF	TGTGCCAGCTCACCCCGGGACAGCGGGTCCAATTCACCCCTCCACTTT
TRBV28	TRBD1	TRBJ2-7	-	CASSSWTGSPYEQYF	TGTGCCAGCAGTTCCTGGACAGGGTCCCCCTACGAGCAGTACTTC
TRBV18	-	TRBJ2-6	-	CASSVKTGLLGPGANVLTF	TGTGCCAGCTCTGTGAAGACCGGTCTCCTGGGGCCTGGGGCCAACGTCCTGACTTTC
TRBV11-2	TRBD1	TRBJ2-2	-	CASSVGTAATGELFF	TGTGCCAGCAGCGTGGGGACAGCAGCGACCGGGGAGCTGTTTTTT
TRBV6-5	-	TRBJ2-3	once	CASSYEAGSTDTQYF	TGTGCCAGCAGTTACGAGGCGGGGTCGACAGATACGCAGTATTTT
TRBV10-1	-	TRBJ2-7	-	CASSESAGIAYEQYF	TGCGCCAGCAGTGAGTCTGCAGGGATCGCCTACGAGCAGTACTTC
TRBV15	-	TRBJ2-3	-	CATSRGAGRTDTQYF	TGTGCCACCAGCAGAGGGGCGGGTAGGACAGATACGCAGTATTTT